Listed here is a single T cell receptor (beta chain). The antigen remains unidentified. These data come from a study of CD4 T cells in relation to SARS-CoV-2 and coronaviruses. Findings and limits, study-wide: Each donor contributed either pre-pandemic or post-infection samples, not both.

The unexposed donors gave CD4+ T cells in 2011-2018, prior to COVID-19. The V gene end was trimmed by 7 bases and the J gene end by 2 bases; junction bases not matched to a gene: 12. The CDR3 sequence is 17 residues long. The germline gives CDR1 MNHEY, CDR2 SMNVEV (reference sequence). Naive and memory CD4+ T cell DNA was deep-sequenced without culture. Some clones are missing from TCRdb's copy, which holds only in-frame ones; the method was immunoSEQ multiplex PCR. The table has some 69,000 clones, approximately 94% seen once. The source is a human donor in good health. The V and J genes are TRBV27 and TRBJ2-5; TRBD2 matches at 11 bases. Sequenced input: naive CD4+ T cells from PBMCs. The subset is: naive CD4+ T cells isolated by negative enrichment. The CDR3 is CASTPRVLAGAQETQYF. As DNA, the CDR3 is TGTGCCAGCACCCCCCGGGTACTAGCGGGGGCACAAGAGACCCAGTACTTC.